The 21 T cell receptor beta chains reported below all come from one sample, sequenced in a study of blood T cells in healthy people across ages. The second PCR ran about 6 to 11 cycles with a sample-barcoded 5' primer and J-beta primers. TCRdb recomputed calls from the 5' RACE reads with MiXCR, one row per CDR3 protein. The repertoire holds roughly 790,000 distinct CDR3 sequences, with roughly 47% as singletons. The specimen sequenced was blood. The receptors were sampled from a woman aged 55-75 years in good health.

This chain links TRBV12-3 or TRBV12-4 with TRBJ1-1, with D unclear. The CDR3 extends over 11 amino acids. V was pared by 4 bases and J by 11 bases, with 11 bases between. CDR3 region: CASSYPTPAFF. The CDR3 DNA reads as TGTGCCAGCAGTTACCCTACTCCTGCTTTCTTT.

The genes are TRBV12-3 or TRBV12-4 and TRBJ1-5, with D perhaps matching TRBD1 (5 bases). The CDR3 is 15 amino acids. V was clipped by 2 bases and J by 1 base, with 9 bases between them. CDR3 residues: CASSLQGPSNQPQHF. For the CDR3, the DNA is TGTGCCAGCAGTTTACAGGGACCAAGCAATCAGCCCCAGCATTTT.

This CDR3 is CSVERVEAFF. The CDR3 region has the DNA TGCAGCGTTGAGCGGGTTGAAGCTTTCTTT. This chain uses TRBV29-1 with TRBJ1-1; no clear D gene. The ends were cut back, 3 bases at V and 7 bases at J, with 6 bases in the middle. CDR1 is SQVTM, CDR2 ANQGSEA, per germline. CDR3 length: 10 amino acids.

The rearrangement links TRBV20-1 to TRBJ2-1, with D perhaps being TRBD1 or TRBD2 (5 bases each). Germline CDR1 reads DFQATT; CDR2 reads SNEGSKA (reference sequence). The CDR3 is made up of 10 amino acids. V lost 5 bases and J 12 bases, leaving 11 bases between the germline ends. The CDR3 region is CSAETGAQFF. DNA for the CDR3: TGCAGTGCTGAAACCGGGGCGCAGTTCTTC.

This clonotype came up a few times. This sequence joins TRBV10-3 and TRBJ1-6; 10 bases agree with TRBD1. Germline-derived CDR1 and CDR2 are ENHRY and SYGVKD. The CDR3 spans 14 residues. Trimming took 7 bases from V and 7 from J; bases not matched to a gene: 4. The CDR3, as DNA: TGTGCCATCAAAGGGACAGGGGAAAATTCACCCCTCCACTTT. Translation gives CAIKGTGENSPLHF.

The chain is built from TRBV4-3 and TRBJ2-2; 11 bases fit TRBD2. Germline-derived CDR1 and CDR2 are LGHNA and YSLEER. This CDR3 is built from 16 residues. J was trimmed by 5 bases and V by 0 bases; bases with no gene match: 2. In DNA form, the CDR3 reads TGCGCCAGCAGCCAAGAACTAGCGGGAGAGACCGGGGAGCTGTTTTTT. It encodes CASSQELAGETGELFF.

This sequence joins TRBV25-1 and TRBJ1-1; TRBD1 matches 7 bases. Losses at the gene ends were 6 bases for V and 4 bases for J; bases not matched to a gene: 8. CDR3 length: 14 residues. CDR1 is MGHDK and CDR2 is SYGVNS in the germline V gene. The CDR3 DNA sequence: TGTGCCAGCAGGTGGGGACAGCAAGGCACTGAAGCTTTCTTT. Protein: CASRWGQQGTEAFF.

Notes on this clonotype: One end of the junction varies from germline; a read error may be responsible. The rearrangement links TRBV6-1 to TRBJ2-1; 9 bases are shared with TRBD2. CDR1 MNHNS and CDR2 SASEGT come from the germline V gene. This CDR3 has 18 residues. CDR3 nucleotides: TGTGCCAGCAGAGAAGCGGGAGGTGGAAGAAGTTCCTACAATGAGCAGTTCTTC. Translation gives CASREAGGGRSSYNEQFF.

CDR3 sequence: CSVEGLAVYNEQYF. The CDR3 DNA sequence: TGCAGCGTTGAAGGGCTAGCGGTTTACAATGAGCAGTACTTC. The V call is TRBV29-1, the J call TRBJ2-5, with 7 bases fitting TRBD2. This CDR3 contains 14 residues. V lost 1 base and J lost 11; bases outside the gene matches: 13. Per germline, CDR1 SQVTM and CDR2 ANQGSEA.

V usage is TRBV7-9 and J usage is TRBJ2-3; D is unclear. The germline CDR1 and CDR2 sequences are SEHNR and FQNEAQ (reference sequence). This CDR3 has 13 amino acids. Trimming pared 6 bases from V and 6 bases from J, leaving 13 bases between. This CDR3 is CASRTPALDTQYF. Here the CDR3 DNA reads TGTGCCAGCAGGACCCCGGCCCTTGATACGCAGTATTTT.

Worth noting for this clonotype: A much bigger clone sits one base away, suggesting this may be a read error. Here the CDR3 DNA reads TGCGCCAGCAGCCGAACTAGCGCTGTCTCCTACAATGAGCAGTACTTC. It specifies CASSRTSAVSYNEQYF. V and J are TRBV4-3 and TRBJ2-7; TRBD2 aligns across 7 bases. CDR1 LGHNA and CDR2 YSLEER come from the germline V gene. The CDR3 has 16 residues. V was pared by 4 bases and J by 7 bases, with 16 bases of the junction left unmatched.

This sequence joins TRBV4-2 and TRBJ2-3; 9 nucleotides agree with TRBD2. This CDR3 is 17 amino acids long. Germline CDR1 reads LGHNA; CDR2 reads YNFKEQ. Trimming cost V 0 bases and J 4 bases; bases outside gene matches: 8. CDR3 nucleotide sequence: TGTGCCAGCAGCCAAGATTCCAGCGGGAGGTTCCCAGATACGCAGTATTTT. It translates to CASSQDSSGRFPDTQYF.

This clonotype has more than one count but fewer than ten. At one boundary the junction diverges from the germline segment, which might be a read error. This chain links TRBV7-7 with TRBJ2-5; a weak D match, TRBD1 (6 bases). Germline lookup yields CDR1 SSHAT and CDR2 FNYEAQ (reference sequence). The CDR3 runs to 17 residues. The CDR3 DNA follows: TGTGCTAGCAGCTTAGCGCGGAAGGGGACAAACCGGGAGACCCAGTACTTC. Translation gives CASSLARKGTNRETQYF.

On this clonotype itself: A much larger clone differs from this one at a single base, so this may be a read error. The chain carries TRBV29-1 and TRBJ2-7; D possibly corresponds to TRBD1 (5 bases). CDR3 length: 13 amino acids. Germline V CDR1 and CDR2: SQVTM, ANQGSEA. V was trimmed by 3 bases and J by 7 bases, leaving 16 bases between them. The CDR3 DNA reads as TGCAGCGTTGATACTGGGGCAGGGAATGAGCAGTACTTC. Translation: CSVDTGAGNEQYF.

This clonotype came up a few times. The chain combines TRBV6-5 with TRBJ2-3; 7 positions agree with TRBD2. The CDR3 covers 16 residues. V gave up 4 bases and J gave up 5 bases; unmatched junction bases: 12. In germline, CDR1 is MNHEY, CDR2 SVGAGI. The CDR3 is CASSSRSAGEGDTQYF. Here the CDR3 DNA reads TGTGCCAGCAGTTCCCGAAGCGCGGGGGAAGGAGATACGCAGTATTTT.

The chain combines TRBV5-6 with TRBJ2-1; no clear D. The germline V gene encodes CDR1 SGHDT and CDR2 YYEEEE. V was trimmed by 4 bases and J by 4 bases, leaving 9 bases between them. The CDR3 has 13 amino acids. The CDR3 here is CASSPGPYNEQFF. In nucleotides, the CDR3 is TGTGCCAGCAGCCCCGGACCGTACAATGAGCAGTTCTTC. The variable domain in full, with the rest retrieved from reference TRBV5-6 and TRBJ2-1, is DAGVTQSPTHLIKTRGQQVTLRCSPKSGHDTVSWYQQALGQGPQFIFQYYEEEERQRGNFPDRFSGHQFPNYSSELNVNALLLGDSALYLCASSPGPYNEQFFGPGTRLTVL.

This clonotype has just a few counts. V and J are TRBV13 and TRBJ2-3; 13 bases line up with TRBD2. Germline V gene lookup returns CDR1 PRHDT and CDR2 FYEKMQ (reference sequence). The V segment lost 2 bases and the J segment 3 bases; nucleotides outside the gene matches: 5. There are 17 residues in the CDR3. CDR3 in amino acids: CASSLSPGLAGTDTQYF. The CDR3, as DNA: TGTGCCAGCAGCTTATCACCGGGACTAGCGGGAACAGATACGCAGTATTTT.

This sequence joins TRBV7-2 and TRBJ2-5; 8 positions match TRBD1. This CDR3 is 16 amino acids long. The V segment lost 3 bases and the J segment 5 bases; nucleotides outside the gene matches: 11. CDR1 is SGHTA and CDR2 is FQGNSA in the germline V gene. CDR3: CASSLGSQGAGETQYF. In DNA, the CDR3 is TGTGCCAGCAGCTTGGGCAGCCAGGGGGCTGGTGAGACCCAGTACTTC. Full variable domain (rest looked up from reference TRBV7-2 and TRBJ2-5): GAGVSQSPSNKVTEKGKDVELRCDPISGHTALYWYRQSLGQGLEFLIYFQGNSAPDKSGLPSDRFSAERTGGSVSTLTIQRTQQEDSAVYLCASSLGSQGAGETQYFGPGTRLLVL.

Regarding this clonotype: A junction end diverges from the germline sequence, so it may reflect a read error. This chain links TRBV25-1 with TRBJ2-5; TRBD2 might be the D (6 bases). CDR3 length equals 15 residues. CDR1 is MGHDK and CDR2 is SYGVNS in the germline V gene. CDR3 residues: CAGSERNGLQETQYF. CDR3 nucleotide sequence: TGTGCCGGCAGTGAAAGGAACGGACTACAAGAGACCCAGTACTTC.

This sequence joins TRBV29-1 and TRBJ1-3, with no clear D. This CDR3 has 13 amino acids. Trimming left V 5 bases short and J 0 bases short, with 8 bases between. CDR1 SQVTM and CDR2 ANQGSEA come from the germline V gene. The DNA of the CDR3 is TGCAGCGTTCCGGGCGGCTCTGGAAACACCATATATTTT. Protein sequence: CSVPGGSGNTIYF.

The sample holds a few counts of this clonotype. The genes are TRBV4-2 and TRBJ2-1, with 7 positions matching TRBD2. The J call may not be correct, given that the DNA end is closer to TRBJ2-7. Germline V gene lookup returns CDR1 LGHNA and CDR2 YNFKEQ. CDR3 length equals 15 residues. The CDR3 nucleotides are TGTGCCAGCAGTCGTGAGCGGGGCCCCTACAATGAGCAGTACTTC. Translation gives CASSRERGPYNEQYF.